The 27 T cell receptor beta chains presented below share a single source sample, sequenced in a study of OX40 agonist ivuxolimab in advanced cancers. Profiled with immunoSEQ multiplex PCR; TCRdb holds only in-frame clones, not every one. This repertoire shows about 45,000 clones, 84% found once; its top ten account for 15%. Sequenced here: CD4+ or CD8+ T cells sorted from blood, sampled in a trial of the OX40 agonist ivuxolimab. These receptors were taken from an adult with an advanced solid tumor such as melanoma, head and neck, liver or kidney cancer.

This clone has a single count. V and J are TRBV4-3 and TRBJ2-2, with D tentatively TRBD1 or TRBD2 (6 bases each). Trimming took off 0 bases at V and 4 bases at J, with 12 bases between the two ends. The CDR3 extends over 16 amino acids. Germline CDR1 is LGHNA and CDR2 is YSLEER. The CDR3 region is CASSQERGALTGELFF. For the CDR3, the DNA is TGCGCCAGCAGCCAAGAGAGGGGGGCCCTCACCGGGGAGCTGTTTTTT.

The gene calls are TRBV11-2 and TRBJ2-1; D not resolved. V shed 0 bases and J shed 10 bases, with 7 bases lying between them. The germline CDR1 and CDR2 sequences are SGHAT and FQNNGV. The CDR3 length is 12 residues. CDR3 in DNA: TGTGCCAGCAGCTTAGAAGGGAAAGAGCAGTTCTTC. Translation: CASSLEGKEQFF.

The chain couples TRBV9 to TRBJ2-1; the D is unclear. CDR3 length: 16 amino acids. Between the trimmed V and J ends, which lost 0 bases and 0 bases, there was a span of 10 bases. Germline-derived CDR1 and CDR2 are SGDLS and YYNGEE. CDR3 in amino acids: CASSVGSLLSYNEQFF. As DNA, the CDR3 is TGTGCCAGCAGCGTAGGGAGTCTGCTCTCCTACAATGAGCAGTTCTTC.

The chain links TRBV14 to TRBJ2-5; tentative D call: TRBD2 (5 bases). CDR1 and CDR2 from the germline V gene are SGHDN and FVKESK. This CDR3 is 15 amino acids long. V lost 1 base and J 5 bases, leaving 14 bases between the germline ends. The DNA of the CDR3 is TGTGCCAGCAGCCAAGTCCGTCCGGGCGGGGAGACCCAGTACTTC. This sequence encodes CASSQVRPGGETQYF.

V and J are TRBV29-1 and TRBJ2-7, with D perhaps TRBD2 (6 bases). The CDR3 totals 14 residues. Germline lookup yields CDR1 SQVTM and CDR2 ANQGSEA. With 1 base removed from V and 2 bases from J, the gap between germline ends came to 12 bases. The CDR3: CSVEGSGLPYEQYF. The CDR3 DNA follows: TGCAGCGTTGAAGGTAGCGGTCTTCCCTACGAGCAGTACTTC.

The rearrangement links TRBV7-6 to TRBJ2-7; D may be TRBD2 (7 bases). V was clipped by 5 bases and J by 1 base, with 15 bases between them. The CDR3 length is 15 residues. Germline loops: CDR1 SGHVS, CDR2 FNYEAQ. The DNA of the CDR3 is TGTGCCAGCAGCCGGGGGGCAGGGATTTCCTACGAGCAGTACTTC. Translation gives CASSRGAGISYEQYF.

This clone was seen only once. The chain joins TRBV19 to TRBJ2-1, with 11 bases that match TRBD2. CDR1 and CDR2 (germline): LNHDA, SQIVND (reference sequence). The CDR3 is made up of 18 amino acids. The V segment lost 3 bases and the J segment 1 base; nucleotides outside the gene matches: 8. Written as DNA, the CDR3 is TGTGCCAGTAGTATCGTAGCGGGGGGGCCTGGGTCCTACAATGAGCAGTTCTTC. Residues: CASSIVAGGPGSYNEQFF.

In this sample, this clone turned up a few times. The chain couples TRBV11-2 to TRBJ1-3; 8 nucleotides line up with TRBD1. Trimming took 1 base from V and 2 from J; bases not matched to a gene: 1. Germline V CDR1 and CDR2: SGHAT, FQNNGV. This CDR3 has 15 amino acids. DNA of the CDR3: TGTGCCAGCAGCTTAGGGACAGGGACTGGAAACACCATATATTTT. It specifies CASSLGTGTGNTIYF.

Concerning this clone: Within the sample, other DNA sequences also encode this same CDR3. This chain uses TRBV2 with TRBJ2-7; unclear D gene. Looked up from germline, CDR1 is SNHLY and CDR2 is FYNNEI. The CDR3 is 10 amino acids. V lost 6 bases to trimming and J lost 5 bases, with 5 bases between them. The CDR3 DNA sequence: TGTGCCAGCAGAGGGAACGAGCAGTACTTC. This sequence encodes CASRGNEQYF.

The CDR3 coding sequence is TGTGCCAGCAGCCTCCGACAGGGCTTCGAGCAGTACTTC. This gives the protein CASSLRQGFEQYF. The V and J genes are TRBV7-9 and TRBJ2-7; 7 nucleotides align to TRBD1. The trim removed 5 bases at V and 6 bases at J, leaving 7 bases unmatched. Germline CDR1 reads SEHNR; CDR2 reads FQNEAQ (reference sequence). This CDR3 is 13 amino acids long.

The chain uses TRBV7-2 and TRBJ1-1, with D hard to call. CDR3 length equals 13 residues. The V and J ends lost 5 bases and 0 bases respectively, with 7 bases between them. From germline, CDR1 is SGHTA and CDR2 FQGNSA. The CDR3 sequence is CASSPNMNTEAFF. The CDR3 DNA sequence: TGTGCCAGCAGCCCTAATATGAACACTGAAGCTTTCTTT.

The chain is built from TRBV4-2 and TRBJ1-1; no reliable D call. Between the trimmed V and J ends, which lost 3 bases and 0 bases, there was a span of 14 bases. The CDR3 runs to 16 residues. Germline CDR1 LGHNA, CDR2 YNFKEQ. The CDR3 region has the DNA TGTGCCAGCAGCCACCCAAAGGAAGGGCTGAACACTGAAGCTTTCTTT. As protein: CASSHPKEGLNTEAFF.

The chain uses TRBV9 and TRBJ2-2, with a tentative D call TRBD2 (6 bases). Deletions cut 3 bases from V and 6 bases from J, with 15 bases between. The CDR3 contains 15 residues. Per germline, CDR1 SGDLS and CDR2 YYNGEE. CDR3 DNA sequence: TGTGCCAGCAGCGAGGAGGGGTCGGGTGCCGGGGAGCTGTTTTTT. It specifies CASSEEGSGAGELFF.

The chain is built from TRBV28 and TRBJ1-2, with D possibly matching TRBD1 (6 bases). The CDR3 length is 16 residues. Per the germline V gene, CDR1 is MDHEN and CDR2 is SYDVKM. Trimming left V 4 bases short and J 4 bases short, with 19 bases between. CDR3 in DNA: TGTGCCAGCAGTTCAACTACGACAGGCCGGAGCTATGGCTACACCTTC. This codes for CASSSTTTGRSYGYTF.

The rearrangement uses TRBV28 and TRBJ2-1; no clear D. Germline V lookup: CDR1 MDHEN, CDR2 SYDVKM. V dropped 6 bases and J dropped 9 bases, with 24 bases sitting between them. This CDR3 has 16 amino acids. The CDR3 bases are TGTGCCAGCAGCCAACATCATTCCCCTACCTTAGGTGAGCAGTTCTTC. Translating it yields CASSQHHSPTLGEQFF.

Written as DNA, the CDR3 is TGTGCCAGCCAAGGGGGAGCATCCTACAATGAGCAGTTCTTC. It specifies CASQGGASYNEQFF. V usage is TRBV9 and J usage is TRBJ2-1, with D maybe TRBD1 (6 bases). Germline V gene lookup returns CDR1 SGDLS and CDR2 YYNGEE. This CDR3 is built from 14 residues. Trimming shortened V by 7 bases and J by 1 base, and 12 bases separated the two germline ends.

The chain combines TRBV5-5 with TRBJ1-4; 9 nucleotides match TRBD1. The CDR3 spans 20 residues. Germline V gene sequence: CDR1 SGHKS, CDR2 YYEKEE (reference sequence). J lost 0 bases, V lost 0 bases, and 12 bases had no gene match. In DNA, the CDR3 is TGTGCCAGCAGCTTGGTCCCACCGGGACAGGGATTGGCAACTAATGAAAAACTGTTTTTT. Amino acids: CASSLVPPGQGLATNEKLFF.

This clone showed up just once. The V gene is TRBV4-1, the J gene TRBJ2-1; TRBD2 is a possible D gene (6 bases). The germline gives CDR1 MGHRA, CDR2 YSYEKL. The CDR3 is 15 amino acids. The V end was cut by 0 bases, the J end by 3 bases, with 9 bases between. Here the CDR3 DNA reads TGCGCCAGCAGCCAAGACCCTAGCGACTACAATGAGCAGTTCTTC. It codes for CASSQDPSDYNEQFF.

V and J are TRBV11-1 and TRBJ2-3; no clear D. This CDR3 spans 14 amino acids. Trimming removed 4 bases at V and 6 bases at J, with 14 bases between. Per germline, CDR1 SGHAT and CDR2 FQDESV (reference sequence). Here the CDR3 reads CASSSWAQWDTQYF. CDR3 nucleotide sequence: TGTGCCAGCAGCTCCTGGGCCCAGTGGGATACGCAGTATTTT.

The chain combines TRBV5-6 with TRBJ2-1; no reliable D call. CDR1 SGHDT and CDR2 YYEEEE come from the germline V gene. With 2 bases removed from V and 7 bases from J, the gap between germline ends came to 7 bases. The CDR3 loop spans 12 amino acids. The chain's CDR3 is CASSFNVNEQFF. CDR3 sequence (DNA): TGTGCCAGCAGCTTCAACGTTAATGAGCAGTTCTTC.

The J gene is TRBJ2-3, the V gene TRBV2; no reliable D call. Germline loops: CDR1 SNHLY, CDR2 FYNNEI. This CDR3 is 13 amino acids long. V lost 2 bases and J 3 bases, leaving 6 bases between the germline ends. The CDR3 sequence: CASSELGTDTQYF. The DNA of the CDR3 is TGTGCCAGCAGTGAACTGGGGACAGATACGCAGTATTTT.

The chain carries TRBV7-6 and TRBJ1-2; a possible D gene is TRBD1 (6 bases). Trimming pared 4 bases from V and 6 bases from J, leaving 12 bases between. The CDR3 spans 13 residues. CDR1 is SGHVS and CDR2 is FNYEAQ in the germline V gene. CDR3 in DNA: TGTGCCAGCAGCTCCTACCCAGGGGATGGCTACACCTTC. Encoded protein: CASSSYPGDGYTF.

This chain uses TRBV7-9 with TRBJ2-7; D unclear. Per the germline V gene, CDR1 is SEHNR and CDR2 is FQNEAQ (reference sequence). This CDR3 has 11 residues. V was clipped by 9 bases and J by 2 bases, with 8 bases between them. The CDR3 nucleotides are TGTGCCAGTGGAAGGGCCTACGAGCAGTACTTC. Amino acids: CASGRAYEQYF.

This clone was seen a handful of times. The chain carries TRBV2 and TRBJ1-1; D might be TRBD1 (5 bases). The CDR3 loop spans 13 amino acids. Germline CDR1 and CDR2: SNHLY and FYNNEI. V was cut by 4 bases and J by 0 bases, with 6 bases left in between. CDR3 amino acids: CASSVGVNTEAFF. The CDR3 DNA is TGTGCCAGCAGTGTGGGGGTGAACACTGAAGCTTTCTTT.

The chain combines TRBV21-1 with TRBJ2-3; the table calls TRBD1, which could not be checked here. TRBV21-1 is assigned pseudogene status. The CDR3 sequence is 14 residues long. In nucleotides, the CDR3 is TGTGCCAACATGAGACAGGGTTGCACAGATACGCAGTATTTT. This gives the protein CANMRQGCTDTQYF.

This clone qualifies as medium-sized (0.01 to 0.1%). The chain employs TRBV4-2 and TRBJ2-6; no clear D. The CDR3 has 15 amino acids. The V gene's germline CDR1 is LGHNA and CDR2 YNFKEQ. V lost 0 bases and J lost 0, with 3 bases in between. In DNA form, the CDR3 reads TGTGCCAGCAGCCAAGACAACTCTGGGGCCAACGTCCTGACTTTC. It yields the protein CASSQDNSGANVLTF.

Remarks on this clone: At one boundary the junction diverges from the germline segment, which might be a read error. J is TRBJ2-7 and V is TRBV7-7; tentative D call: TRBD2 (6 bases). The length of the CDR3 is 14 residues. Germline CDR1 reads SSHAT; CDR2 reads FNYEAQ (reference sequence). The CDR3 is CASSLGRGLSEQYF. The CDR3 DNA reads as TGTGCTAGCAGCTTGGGGCGGGGACTCTCCGAGCAGTACTTC.